This entry is about one T cell receptor (beta chain). Its specificity is not known. The data stem from a study of T cell responses to AZD1222 COVID-19 vaccine. The table came from immunoSEQ multiplex PCR; TCRdb's copy has only in-frame clones and leaves some out. The sample carries roughly 130,000 clones, about 90% recorded once. The trim removed 6 bases at V and 3 bases at J, leaving 11 bases unmatched. The CDR3 spans 16 residues. The germline V gene has CDR1 SGHRS and CDR2 YFSETQ. Overall study findings and caveats: Two AZD1222 doses significantly raised spike-specific TCR breadth and depth over controls. Repertoires were obtained only post-peak T cell response.

Specimen: peripheral blood, collected on day 0 of AZD1222 vaccination. The clonotype comes from an adult in good health. This chain uses TRBV5-1 with TRBJ2-7, with 11 bases aligning to TRBD1. CDR3 protein: CASTLTWDRGIYEQYF. CDR3 nucleotide sequence: TGCGCCAGCACATTAACATGGGACAGGGGGATCTACGAGCAGTACTTC.